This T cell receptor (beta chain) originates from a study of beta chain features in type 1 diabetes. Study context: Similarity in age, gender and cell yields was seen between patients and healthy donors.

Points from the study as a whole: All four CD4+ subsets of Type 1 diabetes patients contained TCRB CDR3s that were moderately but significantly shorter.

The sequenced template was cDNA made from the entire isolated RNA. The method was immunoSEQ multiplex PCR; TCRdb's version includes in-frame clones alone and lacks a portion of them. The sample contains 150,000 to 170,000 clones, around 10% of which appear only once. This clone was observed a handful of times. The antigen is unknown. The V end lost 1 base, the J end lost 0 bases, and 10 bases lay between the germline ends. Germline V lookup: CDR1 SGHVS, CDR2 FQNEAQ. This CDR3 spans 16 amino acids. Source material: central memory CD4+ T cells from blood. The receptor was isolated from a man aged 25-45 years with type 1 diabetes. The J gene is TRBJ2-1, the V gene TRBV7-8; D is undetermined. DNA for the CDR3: TGTGCCAGCAGCTTAGGAGGCAAAAACTCCTACAATGAGCAGTTCTTC. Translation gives CASSLGGKNSYNEQFF.